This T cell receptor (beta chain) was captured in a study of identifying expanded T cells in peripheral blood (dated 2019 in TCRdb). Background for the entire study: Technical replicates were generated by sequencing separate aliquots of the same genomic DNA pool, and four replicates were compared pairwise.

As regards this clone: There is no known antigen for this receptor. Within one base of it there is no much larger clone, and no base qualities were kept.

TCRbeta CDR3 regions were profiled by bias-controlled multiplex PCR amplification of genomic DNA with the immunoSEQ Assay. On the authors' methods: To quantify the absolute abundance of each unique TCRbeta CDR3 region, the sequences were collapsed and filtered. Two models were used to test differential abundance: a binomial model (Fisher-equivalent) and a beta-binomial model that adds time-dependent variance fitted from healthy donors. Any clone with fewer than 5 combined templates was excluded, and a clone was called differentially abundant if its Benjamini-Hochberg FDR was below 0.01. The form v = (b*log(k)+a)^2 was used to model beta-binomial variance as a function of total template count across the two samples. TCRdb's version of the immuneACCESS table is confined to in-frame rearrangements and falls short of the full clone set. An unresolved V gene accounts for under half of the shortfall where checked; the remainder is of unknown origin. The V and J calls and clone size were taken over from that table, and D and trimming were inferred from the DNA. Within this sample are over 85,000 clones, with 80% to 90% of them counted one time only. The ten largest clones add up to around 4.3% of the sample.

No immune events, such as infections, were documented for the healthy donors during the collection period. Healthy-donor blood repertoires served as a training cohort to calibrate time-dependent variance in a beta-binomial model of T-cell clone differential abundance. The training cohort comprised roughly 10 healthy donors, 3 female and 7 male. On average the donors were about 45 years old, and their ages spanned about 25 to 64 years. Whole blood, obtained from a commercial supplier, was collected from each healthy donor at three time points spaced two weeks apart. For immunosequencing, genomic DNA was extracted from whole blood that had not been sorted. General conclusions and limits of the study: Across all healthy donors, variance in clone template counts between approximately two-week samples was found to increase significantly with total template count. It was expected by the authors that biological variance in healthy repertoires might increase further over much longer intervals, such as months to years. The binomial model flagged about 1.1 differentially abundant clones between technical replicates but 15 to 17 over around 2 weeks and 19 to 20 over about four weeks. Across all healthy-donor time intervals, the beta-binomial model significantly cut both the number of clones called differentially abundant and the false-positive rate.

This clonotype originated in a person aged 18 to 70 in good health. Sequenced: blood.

The CDR3 in this case is CASQGPGDYGYTF. The DNA sequence is TGTGCCAGCCAGGGACCAGGTGACTATGGCTACACCTTC. Rearrangement joined TRBV6-5 to TRBJ1-2; the D region possibly corresponds to TRBD1 (5 bases align). Including the terminal cysteine and phenylalanine, the CDR3 comprises 13 residues. Only the CDR3 region is kept as DNA, spanning 39 bases read in frame from base 1. V is pared back by 8 bases and J by 3 bases, with 13 bases lying between the germline termini. For CDR1 and CDR2, the germline V gene lists MNHEY and SVGAGI.